The T cell receptor (beta chain) under discussion was sequenced for a study of T cells in Graves' hyperthyroidism and ophthalmopathy. The CDR3 regions of TCR beta were amplified from RNA transcripts. The primer set for the first-round RT-PCR of the TCR CDR3 was HTBI. TCRdb analysed the multiplex PCR reads with MiXCR anew, one entry per CDR3 protein. The repertoire holds some 560,000 distinct CDR3 sequences, with less than 15% as singletons. Germline lookup yields CDR1 MDHEN and CDR2 SYDVKM. Trimming left V 8 bases short and J 1 base short, with 15 bases between. The CDR3 extends over 15 amino acids. This clonotype occurred many times.

The material sequenced was blood. The chain couples TRBV28 to TRBJ2-1, with D unresolved. This clonotype was obtained from a woman aged 40 to 49 with Graves' hyperthyroidism. Here the CDR3 DNA reads TGTGCCAGCTTAAAGAGACTTCAATCCTACAATGAGCAGTTCTTC. Protein: CASLKRLQSYNEQFF.